This is a list of T cell receptor beta chains from one sample in a study of shared clonotypes between healthy human individuals. Sequencing used immunoSEQ multiplex PCR; TCRdb keeps in-frame clones, though not all of them. The data hold some 550,000 clones, with approximately 97% observed a single time. The sequencing input was naive CD4+ T cells sorted from blood. These receptors came from a woman aged 25-40 years in good health. Both conserved end residues are part of each CDR3. Each record gives: D gene, J gene, CDR3 length, V gene, clone size, CDR3 DNA, CDR3 protein. The D gene is left open where the match is weak. Only some rows state a clone size, as once, few, many or a class for expanded clones.

d_call: NA
j_call: TRBJ2-5
cdr3_length: 13
v_call: TRBV28
clone_size: NA
cdr3_nt: TGTGCCAACTCGGACACTATAGGCGAGACCCAGTACTTC
cdr3_aa: CANSDTIGETQYF

d_call: NA
j_call: TRBJ2-2
cdr3_length: 13
v_call: TRBV6-6
clone_size: NA
cdr3_nt: TGTGCCAGCAGTTTATTCGGACCCGGGGAGCTGTTTTTT
cdr3_aa: CASSLFGPGELFF

d_call: TRBD1
j_call: TRBJ2-7
cdr3_length: 15
v_call: TRBV9
clone_size: NA
cdr3_nt: TGTGCCAGCAGCCCTTTGCCGGGACAGTCCTACGAGCAGTACTTC
cdr3_aa: CASSPLPGQSYEQYF

d_call: NA
j_call: TRBJ1-4
cdr3_length: 15
v_call: TRBV5-5
clone_size: NA
cdr3_nt: TGTGCCAGCAGCTTATCGGGACAAGAGGATGAAAAACTGTTTTTT
cdr3_aa: CASSLSGQEDEKLFF

d_call: NA
j_call: TRBJ2-7
cdr3_length: 15
v_call: TRBV10-3
clone_size: NA
cdr3_nt: TGTGCCATCAGTGATTACGGGATAAAGGGCTACGAGCAGTACTTC
cdr3_aa: CAISDYGIKGYEQYF

d_call: NA
j_call: TRBJ2-2
cdr3_length: 15
v_call: TRBV9
clone_size: NA
cdr3_nt: TGTGCCAGCAGCGTAGAGGCAGGGAGGACCGGGGAGCTGTTTTTT
cdr3_aa: CASSVEAGRTGELFF

d_call: NA
j_call: TRBJ2-7
cdr3_length: 14
v_call: TRBV5-1
clone_size: NA
cdr3_nt: TGCGCCAGCAGCTGGGCACTCAGCTCCTACGAGCAGTACTTC
cdr3_aa: CASSWALSSYEQYF

d_call: TRBD1
j_call: TRBJ1-4
cdr3_length: 14
v_call: TRBV30
clone_size: few
cdr3_nt: TGTGCCTGGAGTAGAGGACAGGCTAATGAAAAACTGTTTTTT
cdr3_aa: CAWSRGQANEKLFF

d_call: NA
j_call: TRBJ1-4
cdr3_length: 16
v_call: TRBV4-1
clone_size: NA
cdr3_nt: TGCGCCAGCAGCCAAGTCCGAGGGGTTACTAATGAAAAACTGTTTTTT
cdr3_aa: CASSQVRGVTNEKLFF

d_call: TRBD1
j_call: TRBJ1-5
cdr3_length: 13
v_call: TRBV19
clone_size: NA
cdr3_nt: TGTGCCACCAGGGACAGAAGCGATCAGCCCCAGCATTTT
cdr3_aa: CATRDRSDQPQHF

d_call: TRBD2
j_call: TRBJ2-3
cdr3_length: 13
v_call: TRBV9
clone_size: NA
cdr3_nt: TGTGCCAGCAGCCCAACGGGGGGGGGATCGCAGTATTTT
cdr3_aa: CASSPTGGGSQYF

d_call: NA
j_call: TRBJ1-5
cdr3_length: 14
v_call: TRBV10-3
clone_size: NA
cdr3_nt: TGTGCCATCGCCCAGGAGACGACCAATCAGCCCCAGCATTTT
cdr3_aa: CAIAQETTNQPQHF

d_call: NA
j_call: TRBJ1-1
cdr3_length: 14
v_call: TRBV7-9
clone_size: once
cdr3_nt: TGTGCCAGCAGCCCGTTTGTCATAGAGGTTGAAGCTTTCTTT
cdr3_aa: CASSPFVIEVEAFF

d_call: NA
j_call: TRBJ1-1
cdr3_length: 14
v_call: TRBV2
clone_size: once
cdr3_nt: TGTGCCAGCAGTGAAGTCACAGATAACACTGAAGCTTTCTTT
cdr3_aa: CASSEVTDNTEAFF

d_call: TRBD2
j_call: TRBJ2-1
cdr3_length: 15
v_call: TRBV5-4
clone_size: NA
cdr3_nt: TGTGCCAGCAGCGTAGGACTAGTGAGCCGCAATGAGCAGTTCTTC
cdr3_aa: CASSVGLVSRNEQFF

d_call: NA
j_call: TRBJ1-3
cdr3_length: 14
v_call: TRBV6-6
clone_size: NA
cdr3_nt: TGTGCCAGCAGACCTACAGGGTATGGAAACACCATATATTTT
cdr3_aa: CASRPTGYGNTIYF

d_call: TRBD2
j_call: TRBJ2-7
cdr3_length: 16
v_call: TRBV5-1
clone_size: NA
cdr3_nt: TGCGCCAGCAGCTTGGCCGGCACTAGCGCTTCCTACGAGCAGTACTTC
cdr3_aa: CASSLAGTSASYEQYF

d_call: NA
j_call: TRBJ1-2
cdr3_length: 13
v_call: TRBV29-1
clone_size: NA
cdr3_nt: TGCAGCGTTGAGAGGGGGGAACTGGGCGGCTACACCTTC
cdr3_aa: CSVERGELGGYTF

d_call: NA
j_call: TRBJ2-7
cdr3_length: 14
v_call: TRBV7-9
clone_size: NA
cdr3_nt: TGTGCCAGCAGCCCGGTTCCACTAGGCTACGAGCAGTACTTC
cdr3_aa: CASSPVPLGYEQYF

d_call: TRBD2
j_call: TRBJ2-7
cdr3_length: 14
v_call: TRBV7-9
clone_size: NA
cdr3_nt: TGTGCCAGCAGCTTAGGGACTAGCGGGAGATTGAAGTACTTC
cdr3_aa: CASSLGTSGRLKYF

d_call: NA
j_call: TRBJ1-1
cdr3_length: 18
v_call: TRBV18
clone_size: NA
cdr3_nt: TGTGCCAGCTCACCACCCGGACAGCGAAGTTCATGGAACACTGAAGCTTTCTTT
cdr3_aa: CASSPPGQRSSWNTEAFF

d_call: TRBD1
j_call: TRBJ1-6
cdr3_length: 14
v_call: TRBV6-5
clone_size: NA
cdr3_nt: TGTGCCAGCAATACAGGGGTTTTGGGTTCACCCCTCCACTTT
cdr3_aa: CASNTGVLGSPLHF

d_call: TRBD1
j_call: TRBJ1-5
cdr3_length: 13
v_call: TRBV30
clone_size: once
cdr3_nt: TGTGCCTGCAAGGACAGGGGGCATCAGCCCCAGCATTTT
cdr3_aa: CACKDRGHQPQHF

d_call: NA
j_call: TRBJ1-1
cdr3_length: 15
v_call: TRBV6-5
clone_size: NA
cdr3_nt: TGTGCCAGCAGTTACTCCGGGCAGATGAACACTGAAGCTTTCTTT
cdr3_aa: CASSYSGQMNTEAFF

d_call: TRBD1
j_call: TRBJ1-2
cdr3_length: 16
v_call: TRBV19
clone_size: NA
cdr3_nt: TGTGCCAGTAGTAGCCGTGGGGACAGGGGTTCGTATGGCTACACCTTC
cdr3_aa: CASSSRGDRGSYGYTF

d_call: NA
j_call: TRBJ1-4
cdr3_length: 14
v_call: TRBV6-5
clone_size: NA
cdr3_nt: TGTGCCAGCAGTCCGACGGCGTCTAATGAAAAACTGTTTTTT
cdr3_aa: CASSPTASNEKLFF

d_call: NA
j_call: TRBJ2-2
cdr3_length: 16
v_call: TRBV7-8
clone_size: NA
cdr3_nt: TGTGCCAGCAGCCCAGGCTCGGAGCCTTGGGGCGGGGAGCTGTTTTTT
cdr3_aa: CASSPGSEPWGGELFF

d_call: TRBD2
j_call: TRBJ2-1
cdr3_length: 17
v_call: TRBV5-4
clone_size: NA
cdr3_nt: TGTGCCAGCAGAGGGACCGTAGCGGGAGACTTCGGCAATGAGCAGTTCTTC
cdr3_aa: CASRGTVAGDFGNEQFF

d_call: TRBD1
j_call: TRBJ2-7
cdr3_length: 13
v_call: TRBV28
clone_size: NA
cdr3_nt: TGTGCCAGCAGTTTGGGACAGTACTACGAGCAGTACTTC
cdr3_aa: CASSLGQYYEQYF

d_call: TRBD2
j_call: TRBJ2-1
cdr3_length: 15
v_call: TRBV9
clone_size: NA
cdr3_nt: TGTGCCAGCAGCGCAAGCGGGAACCCCTACAATGAGCAGTTCTTC
cdr3_aa: CASSASGNPYNEQFF

d_call: NA
j_call: TRBJ1-5
cdr3_length: 13
v_call: TRBV6-5
clone_size: NA
cdr3_nt: TGTGCCAGCAGCCGGTCTAGCAATCAGCCCCAGCATTTT
cdr3_aa: CASSRSSNQPQHF

d_call: TRBD1
j_call: TRBJ2-7
cdr3_length: 15
v_call: TRBV19
clone_size: NA
cdr3_nt: TGTGCCAGTAGTACCCCCGGGACAGGGTCTAACGAGCAGTACTTC
cdr3_aa: CASSTPGTGSNEQYF